This TCR beta chain came from a study of cytomegalovirus exposure and HLA in healthy donors (dated by TCRdb to about 2017). In the study overall: An earlier analysis of more than 550 of the donors reported 250 to 300 Gb of sequence data and 117 million unique TCR beta sequences obtained from about 200 million T cells. To predict cytomegalovirus infection status, the study combined high-throughput TCR immunosequencing, statistical association of individual TCRs with disease status, and machine learning. A later genetic analysis took genome-wide SNP genotypes for 398 of the 666 donors and used that subset as a discovery cohort. The number of typed donors differed by locus: about 620-640 for A, B, C, DRB1 and DQB1; 522 for DQA1; approximately 600 for DPA1; and approximately 450 for DPB1. HLA typing included class I and class II loci at four-digit resolution. Because of strong linkage in the cohort, 5 or 6 DR-DQ haplotypes were treated as single units for association and clustering. The aim of the study was to test whether cataloging public T cell receptors could identify signatures of past pathogen exposure. Every repertoire in the discovery cohort had been generated on one and the same sequencing platform. Donor age, sex, ethnicity and CMV serostatus were compiled alongside the repertoire data. A later analysis re-examined previously published TCR beta repertoires from over 500 donors and added high-resolution HLA genotyping to investigate patterns of TCR occurrence. In addition to the first cohort of 666 subjects, a separate validation cohort of 130 or so different subjects was used. An earlier analysis of around 540 of the donors applied high-throughput TCR beta sequencing to assess whether each TCR beta V gene segment acted as functional or pseudogenic. Rather than using new phenotypic data, the later analysis identified candidate immune exposures from TCR beta sequences and from how often those sequences occurred across donors. Across some 400 genotyped donors of the cohort, an average of approximately 240,000 unique TCR beta nucleotide sequences per donor were sequenced, and roughly 20% of those sequences were non-productive. Among the approximately 400 genotyped donors, 81% belonged to the genetic ancestry cluster associated with self-reported Caucasian donors. Roughly 300 gigabases of sequencing data and roughly 81 million unique TCR sequences made up an early release that covered under 750 HLA-typed donors. Using immunosequencing, the study profiled T cell repertoires from around 680 subjects and related those repertoires to cytomegalovirus serostatus. Study-level results and caveats: A later analysis reported that several top co-occurrence clusters appeared linked to parvovirus B19, influenza, CMV and Epstein-Barr virus. In the study, 150 to 200 TCR beta chains were listed as associated with cytomegalovirus. Correlated functional status among segregating V segments might be attributable to linkage disequilibrium, but an unknown experimental factor could not be ruled out. When HLA alleles, especially DR and DQ, strongly co-occurred, TCR associations were difficult to assign to individual alleles. A later analysis found that most CMV-associated TCR beta chains appeared HLA-restricted, with HLA associations seemingly driven largely by CMV exposure. Only TCR beta chains were sequenced in this cohort, and the absence of alpha or paired-chain data limited detectable features. Most TCR sequences were seen in very few donors, while some public TCRs were found in many individuals. Because counts were too low, seventeen rarely observed V segments, including chromosome 9 orphons, were excluded from the earlier analysis of under 650 of the donors. Because some donors lacked HLA typing at each locus, the association tests relied only on the typed subset. For the cohort, immune exposure information was limited to CMV serostatus. A few of the identified cytomegalovirus-associated TCR beta chains were confirmed in vitro to be specific for cytomegalovirus antigens. Because the 87-base-pair reads could not distinguish some IMGT-functional V segments, including TRBV6-2 and TRBV6-3, those segments were excluded. Sequencing depth was assumed to be roughly uniform across donors in the presence/absence analyses, though that assumption may not hold. A cluster of highly shared sequence variants was judged likely to be a technical artifact of the sequencing pipeline. A further reported finding was that TCR beta sequences accurately predicted the HLA-A and HLA-B alleles for most subjects in the first cohort. A later analysis found that HLA-associated TCR beta chains were more clonally expanded and had lower generation probabilities than equally common non-associated chains. In a later analysis, TCR association rates were found to vary across HLA loci, with the most associated TCRs seen for DRB1 alleles and the fewest for HLA-C alleles. It was suggested by the authors that the approach could potentially be generalized to other disease states and immunological phenotypes. A later genetic analysis associated a missense DCLRE1C variant with V-gene and J-gene trimming of TCR beta chains, and an independent cohort replicated the association. In a later analysis, some 18,000 TCR beta sequences were associated with specific HLA alleles at a false discovery rate of 0.05. In an earlier analysis of fewer than 700 of the donors, most TCR beta V segments appeared in productive rearrangements about 87% or about 30% of the time, broadly matching IMGT annotations. In both the original and validation cohorts, the classifier was reported to diagnose cytomegalovirus status with high specificity and sensitivity. Compared with the approximately 600-donor mean, donors in an Asian-associated ancestry cluster had fewer N-insertions in productive TCRs, according to a later genetic analysis.

The cohort comprised more than 550 healthy bone marrow donors. At the time of sampling, all cohort members were nominally healthy, though unrecorded immune exposures were likely present. The donor tested CMV seronegative, placing the donor among the 350 to 400 seronegative members of the cohort. Each donor provided a peripheral blood sample, and peripheral blood mononuclear cells were used for TCR beta sequencing. Genomic DNA extraction from the blood cell samples was performed with the Qiagen DNeasy Blood Extraction Kit. CDR1 is given as MNHEY and CDR2 as SMNVEV, both from the germline V gene (reference sequence). The CDR3 goes from the cysteine to the phenylalanine over 16 residues. The retained sequence is limited to the CDR3, 48 bases, with the frame set at the first base. Points on this clone: What antigen it recognizes has not been identified. A read error may account for a junction end that differs from germline.

Library construction relied on the immunoSEQ multiplex PCR assay. For the multiplex PCR, a mixture combining 60 forward primers for TCR Vbeta segments and 13 reverse primers for TCR Jbeta segments was used. The CDR3 region of rearranged TCR beta genes was amplified from genomic DNA with a multiplex PCR assay. The Illumina HiSeq System was used to sequence the amplified TCR beta libraries as 87-base-pair reads. As for the original processing: In a later analysis, some 80 million unique TCR beta chains were counted across the 650 to 700 repertoires, and approximately 9.9 million of these chains were shared by at least two donors. Raw reads were error-corrected and collapsed into unique sequences with a nearest-neighbor algorithm that merged closely related sequences to remove PCR and sequencing errors. Alignment of CDR3 sequences to IMGT reference sequences was used to assign V, D and J gene segments. For a sequence to be retained, a match of at least six nucleotides to both a V gene segment and a J gene segment was required. Rearrangements were called productive when the CDR3 lacked stop codons and stayed in frame with V and J; all others were non-productive. CDR3 was defined according to IMGT convention as the region running from the second conserved V-encoded cysteine to the conserved J-encoded phenylalanine. Sequences without an unambiguous match to a single V gene segment were excluded from the earlier analysis of 450 to 750 of the donors. An earlier analysis of several hundred of the donors called V segments functional above 56.7% productive rearrangements and segregating when the between-donor standard deviation exceeded 5%. To diagnose cytomegalovirus status from the catalog of TCR beta chain sequences, a statistical classification framework was built. In a later analysis, V and J genes were assigned by comparing TCR nucleotide sequences against IMGT/GENE-DB human TR gene sequences. A later analysis assigned CDR3 sequences and most-parsimonious VDJ recombination scenarios with the TCRdist pipeline. In a later analysis, each TCR beta chain was defined by its CDR3 amino acid sequence together with its V-gene family, and reads without a unique V-gene family were excluded. As a way to deal with suspected cross-contamination and a sequencing artifact, a later analysis dropped approximately 570 nucleotide sequences that were highly shared and had low generation probability. A later analysis calculated a clonal expansion index for each public chain from normalized within-repertoire ranks of inferred template counts. Generation probabilities in a later analysis came from a VDJ recombination model fitted to out-of-frame rearrangements, and those results were checked against IGoR. A later analysis scored TCR-TCR, TCR-HLA and TCR-CMV co-occurrence with hypergeometric tests, applying a repertoire-size bias correction to TCR pairs. A later analysis estimated false discovery rates by permuting HLA or CMV assignments 20 times. In a later analysis, co-occurring TCRs were grouped using DBSCAN, and TCRdist sequence similarity was added for clustering within HLA-allele-positive subsets. For co-occurrence clustering, repertoires with fewer than 30,000 or more than 120,000 public chains were excluded, along with 4 to 6 repertoires with anomalous nucleotide sharing. TCRdb provides this immuneACCESS table in a form limited to in-frame rearrangements. Some clones are lacking; in checked studies, under half of them reflect an unresolved V gene, and why the rest are absent is not known. Clone size and V and J calls were adopted from that table, with D and trimming inferred from the DNA. This sample comprises some 200,000 clones, about 86% of them detected only once. The top ten hold about 2.2% of the sample.

The chain joins TRBV27 to TRBJ2-6; possibly the D gene is TRBD1, per 6 matching bases. The sequenced sample was PBMCs. The receptor's source is a woman in her twenties or thirties in good health and CMV-seronegative. The DNA sequence reads TGTGCCAGCAGTTTATCGACAGGTACTGGGGCCAACGGCCTGACTTTC. It is translated as CASSLSTGTGANGLTF. The full variable domain, with segments outside the CDR3 supplied by the reference TRBV27 and TRBJ2-6 proteins, appears as EAQVTQNPRYLITVTGKKLTVTCSQNMNHEYMSWYRQDPGLGLRQIYYSMNVEVTDKGDVPEGYKVSRKEKRNFPLILESPSPNQTSLYFCASSLSTGTGANGLTFGAGSRLTVL.